This T cell receptor beta chain was sequenced during a study of blood T cell repertoires in COVID-19. Original processing methods: Researchers report that nucleated cell counts were estimated from reference gene primer amplification. Repertoires were generated with immunoSEQ multiplex PCR, while TCRdb's copy carries only in-frame clones and drops some. The V and J calls and clone size come from that table; D and trimming were worked out from the DNA. The table records about 200,000 clones, around 82% of them present only once. What was sequenced was peripheral blood. This clonotype was obtained from a woman aged 40 to 50 with active or convalescent COVID-19.

CDR3: CASSVEGAANYGYTF. The DNA of the CDR3 is TGTGCCAGCAGCGTAGAGGGGGCTGCTAACTATGGCTACACCTTC. The chain couples TRBV9 to TRBJ1-2, with 7 bases aligning to TRBD1. The trim removed 0 bases at V and 0 bases at J, leaving 2 bases unmatched. The germline V gene encodes CDR1 SGDLS and CDR2 YYNGEE. The CDR3 is 15 residues long.